This entry lists 10 T cell receptor beta chains sequenced from one sample in a study of vaccination effects on CD4 cells after COVID-19. Their antigen targets remain unknown. When around nine days of culture had elapsed, CD4+ T cells were isolated. The assay was immunoSEQ multiplex PCR, and TCRdb's table has in-frame clones only and misses some. Seen here are tens of thousands of clones, approximately 78% observed once, and the top ten hold 20% to 25%. The sequencing here drew on CD4+ T cells from PBMCs cultured without peptide, taken before COVID-19 vaccination. The origin of the receptors is a human donor who had a prior SARS-CoV-2 infection.

This clone was counted a few times. V is TRBV10-3 and J is TRBJ2-2; tentatively, D is TRBD1 or TRBD2 (5 bases each). CDR1 and CDR2 (germline): ENHRY, SYGVKD. Trimming stripped 2 bases from V and 1 base from J, with 11 bases between. The CDR3 runs to 16 residues. The CDR3 coding sequence is TGTGCCATCAGTGAGACGGGACCGTTGAACACCGGGGAGCTGTTTTTT. Translated, it gives CAISETGPLNTGELFF.

The genes are TRBV28 and TRBJ1-5, with TRBD1 identical over 7 bases. The germline V gene has CDR1 MDHEN and CDR2 SYDVKM. This CDR3 has 18 amino acids. The V gene end was trimmed by 1 base and the J gene end by 6 bases; junction bases not matched to a gene: 15. The CDR3 DNA reads as TGTGCCAGCAGTTTATTTGCCGGGTCAGGACAGGCGGGTCAGCCCCAGCATTTT. Translating it yields CASSLFAGSGQAGQPQHF.

This clone has just one count. The rearrangement joins TRBV7-9 to TRBJ1-1, with TRBD1 matching over 7 bases. Germline assignment: CDR1 SEHNR and CDR2 FQNEAQ (reference sequence). The CDR3 runs to 15 residues. With V trimmed by 6 bases and J by 5 bases, 12 bases remained unmatched. The CDR3 coding sequence is TGTGCCAGCAGATACATTCCTACAGGGGTAACTGAAGCTTTCTTT. As protein: CASRYIPTGVTEAFF.

The V gene is TRBV5-1, the J gene TRBJ2-1, with TRBD2 identical over 8 bases. With V trimmed by 0 bases and J by 4 bases, 3 bases remained unmatched. Germline values: CDR1 SGHRS, CDR2 YFSETQ. The CDR3 covers 15 residues. The CDR3 DNA sequence: TGCGCCAGCAGCTTGGGTGCTAGCGGGTACAATGAGCAGTTCTTC. Residues: CASSLGASGYNEQFF.

This clone was found once. The chain joins TRBV28 to TRBJ1-1; 11 positions match TRBD1. From germline, CDR1 is MDHEN and CDR2 SYDVKM. The CDR3 totals 16 residues. V shed 1 base, J shed 4 bases, and the junction held 5 bases outside the gene matches. The CDR3 is CASSLLQGTGGTEAFF. The CDR3 DNA is TGTGCCAGCAGTTTATTACAGGGGACAGGGGGCACTGAAGCTTTCTTT.

This clone was seen only a few times. The rearrangement uses TRBV5-1 and TRBJ2-3, with D maybe TRBD2 (7 bases). CDR1 is SGHRS, CDR2 YFSETQ, per germline. The CDR3 length is 15 residues. Trimming removed 10 bases at V and 1 base at J, with 19 bases between. The CDR3 DNA reads as TGCGCCCGGCCGGAGGGGGGGCACCGCACAGATACGCAGTATTTT. Protein sequence: CARPEGGHRTDTQYF. Full variable domain (rest looked up from reference TRBV5-1 and TRBJ2-3): KAGVTQTPRYLIKTRGQQVTLSCSPISGHRSVSWYQQTPGQGLQFLFEYFSETQRNKGNFPGRFSGRQFSNSRSEMNVSTLELGDSALYLCARPEGGHRTDTQYFGPGTRLTVL.

V gene TRBV6-5 combines with J gene TRBJ1-2; TRBD1 might be the D (6 bases). This CDR3 is 15 amino acids long. Trimming took 7 bases from V and 2 from J, leaving 17 bases between them. Germline CDR1 MNHEY, CDR2 SVGAGI. CDR3 DNA sequence: TGTGCCAGCACCGGGACAACTCTTTCCAACTATGGCTACACCTTC. It specifies CASTGTTLSNYGYTF.

The chain carries TRBV21-1 and TRBJ1-1. TRBV21-1 is termed a pseudogene. The CDR3 sequence is 16 residues long. This CDR3 reads CASSREKEVLNTEAFF. The CDR3 DNA reads TGTGCCAGCAGCAGAGAGAAAGAGGTTTTGAACACTGAAGCTTTCTTT.

The V and J genes are TRBV6-6 and TRBJ2-7; D ambiguous. CDR3 size: 12 residues. CDR1 and CDR2 (germline): MNHNY, SVGAGI (reference sequence). V lost 2 bases and J 3 bases, leaving 5 bases between the germline ends. The CDR3 DNA reads TGTGCCAGCAGTTACGGCATCTACGAGCAGTACTTC. Translation: CASSYGIYEQYF.

The chain joins TRBV19 to TRBJ2-3, with 7 bases identical to TRBD2. Per the germline V gene, CDR1 is LNHDA and CDR2 is SQIVND (reference sequence). CDR3 length equals 16 residues. V was pared by 1 base and J by 5 bases, with 9 bases of the junction left unmatched. The CDR3 region is CASSIGPGLGLDTQYF. The DNA for the CDR3 is TGTGCCAGTAGTATAGGCCCCGGACTAGGATTAGATACGCAGTATTTT. Full variable domain (remainder filled in from reference TRBV19 and TRBJ2-3): DGGITQSPKYLFRKEGQNVTLSCEQNLNHDAMYWYRQDPGQGLRLIYYSQIVNDFQKGDIAEGYSVSREKKESFPLTVTSAQKNPTAFYLCASSIGPGLGLDTQYFGPGTRLTVL.